The T cell receptor (beta chain) under discussion was sequenced for a study of blood T cells in healthy people across ages. Study as a whole: The capture of about one barcoded beta molecule per two T cells was achieved by template switching.

Sample-barcoded 5' priming and a J-beta primer mix drove a second PCR of 7 to 11 cycles. TCRdb called the 5' RACE reads again in MiXCR, with one record for every CDR3 protein. The table includes hundreds of thousands of distinct CDR3 sequences, 29% detected once. This clonotype was obtained from an elderly woman in good health. Sequencing input: blood.

This chain's CDR3 is CASKKPQDRGFGYTF. In nucleotides, the CDR3 is TGTGCCAGTAAAAAACCCCAGGACAGGGGGTTTGGCTACACCTTC. The rearrangement uses TRBV19 and TRBJ1-2; the match to TRBD1 covers 10 bases. The germline CDR1 and CDR2 sequences are LNHDA and SQIVND (reference sequence). V lost 7 bases and J lost 7; bases outside the gene matches: 12. The CDR3 spans 15 residues.